This T cell receptor (beta chain) was retrieved from a study of blood T cell repertoires in COVID-19 (dated by TCRdb to between 2020 and 2021). Concerning the study at large: Samples covering the acute and convalescent phases of COVID-19 were provided by collaborators in the United States, Italy and Spain. The material from the prospective study consisted of cDNA or gDNA derived from T cells, B-cell-depleted T cells, or PBMCs. Subjects who had been exposed to COVID-19, were actively infected with it, or had recovered from it provided the deeply sampled blood TCRbeta repertoires that made up the dataset. A freely available public database, intended as a resource for researchers studying the immune response to SARS-CoV-2, is where the repertoires were released. The samples were drawn from the first 160 participants of the ongoing ImmuneRACE study and from under 1,500 subjects provided by 6 global collaborators. Sample metadata almost always included a de-identified subject ID, COVID-19 status, age in years and sex. Where available, HLA class I and class II types were obtained from metadata supplied by the sample provider rather than from assay-based typing. What the research found in general, with its limitations: The amount of clinical and demographic metadata varied by source and participant and was provided uncurated.

This clone was detected only a few times. Its target antigen remains unknown. Qualities for individual bases were not recorded, and no much larger clone is one base off. CDR1 and CDR2, per the germline V gene, are MGHRA and YSYEKL. The CDR3 sequence holds 14 residues, the cysteine and phenylalanine included. Only CDR3 DNA is held: 42 bases, read in frame from base 1. The junction carries 9 bases between V and J, which are trimmed by 0 bases and 7 bases respectively. TCRbeta CDR3 regions were amplified from genomic DNA using the immunoSEQ Assay, a bias-controlled multiplex PCR. On the authors' methods: Within the assay, amplification of reference gene primers was used to estimate how many nucleated cells each sample contained. To quantify the absolute abundance of each unique TCRbeta CDR3 rearrangement, sequence reads were collapsed and filtered. For each sample, productive Simpson clonality was calculated as the square root of Simpson's diversity index over productive rearrangements. TCRdb retrieved this table from immuneACCESS and kept in-frame rearrangements only. Not all clones are present; in checked studies, unresolved V genes account for under half, and no reason is known for the remainder. The V and J calls and the clone size are those of that table, but D and trimming were determined from the DNA. The sample yields tens of thousands of clones; around 79% were counted once. Approximately 16% of the sample goes to the ten largest clones.

The collaborating institutions used their own protocols to collect whole blood in K2EDTA tubes. For TCRbeta analysis, collaborators shipped samples as frozen whole blood, isolated PBMCs, or DNA extracted from either of those sample types. The sequence derives from a human donor in a cohort sampled during active COVID-19. The rearrangement combines TRBV4-1 with TRBJ2-2; the D gene is perhaps TRBD2, from 5 matching bases. The specimen sequenced was peripheral blood. The base sequence is TGCGCCAGCAGCCAAGAAGAAACTAGCGGGGAGCTGTTTTTT. Its protein product is CASSQEETSGELFF.